This T cell receptor (beta chain) was recovered during a study of T cells in localized non-small cell lung cancer. Findings and caveats of the study: Turning up in adjacent lung were a median roughly 62 of the top 100 tumor clones. Uninvolved adjacent lung had more T cell clonality than any other tissue, topping tumor. Greater blood T cell density accompanied longer overall survival. Tumor samples were not multi-region, leaving intratumor heterogeneity unexcluded.

Trimming removed 1 base from V and 5 bases from J; junction bases left unmatched: 9. Germline CDR1 reads SGHVS; CDR2 reads FQNEAQ. The CDR3 has 16 amino acids. Turning to this clone: The antigen remains unidentified.

Method: immunoSEQ multiplex PCR; TCRdb's copy keeps in-frame clones and lacks some. The sample includes about 40,000 clones, 85% to 90% of them seen just once. The chain carries TRBV7-8 and TRBJ2-5; 8 bases match TRBD1. The clonotype was recovered from a man aged 18 to 55 with stage I lung adenocarcinoma. The sequences come from peripheral blood, collected before any cancer treatment. The CDR3 DNA is TGTGCCAGCAGCTTAGACCGACAGGGGATGGGGGAGACCCAGTACTTC. This gives the protein CASSLDRQGMGETQYF.